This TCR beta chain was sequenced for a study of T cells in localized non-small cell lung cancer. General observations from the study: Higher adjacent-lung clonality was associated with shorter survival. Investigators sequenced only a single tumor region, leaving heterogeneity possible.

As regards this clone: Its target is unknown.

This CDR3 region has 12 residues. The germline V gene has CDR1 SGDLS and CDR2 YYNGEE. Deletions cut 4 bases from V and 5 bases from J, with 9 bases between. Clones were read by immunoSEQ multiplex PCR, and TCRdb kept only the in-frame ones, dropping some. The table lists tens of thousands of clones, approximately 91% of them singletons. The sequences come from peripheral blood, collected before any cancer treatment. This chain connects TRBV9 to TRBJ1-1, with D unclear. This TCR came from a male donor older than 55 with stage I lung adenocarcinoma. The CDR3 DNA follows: TGTGCCAGCAGCCCCCGGACTACTGAAGCTTTCTTT. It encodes CASSPRTTEAFF.